This T cell receptor beta chain emerged from a study of T cells in Graves' hyperthyroidism and ophthalmopathy. The study, taken as a whole, reports: Most clonotypes expanded in thyroid above 0.001 were likewise present in blood. Stable hyperthyroidism was separated from ophthalmopathy by a model based on 13 V-J features.

V gave up 5 bases and J gave up 2 bases; unmatched junction bases: 2. The CDR3 length is 15 residues. Germline values: CDR1 SEHNR, CDR2 FQNEAQ (reference sequence). Amplified regions were TCR beta CDR3 sequences from RNA transcripts. The HTBI primer set drove a first-round RT-PCR of the TCR CDR3. One entry per CDR3 protein, called by TCRdb with MiXCR from the multiplex PCR reads. The data show 700,000 to 850,000 distinct CDR3 sequences, about a third seen once. These patients, aged 18 to 65, had recently diagnosed hyperthyroidism lasting under 2 months. Clinical symptoms, serum thyroxine and TRAb, thyroid ultrasound and orbital computed tomography together formed the diagnostic basis. Points on this clonotype: Its antigen is currently unknown.

The source of this sequence is a woman aged 40 to 55 with Graves' hyperthyroidism. Sequences were obtained from blood. The rearrangement links TRBV7-9 to TRBJ2-7, with TRBD2 matching 14 bases. DNA of the CDR3: TGTGCCAGCAGCCGACTAGCGGGAGGGGCCTACGAGCAGTACTTC. It translates to CASSRLAGGAYEQYF. Full variable domain (remainder filled in from reference TRBV7-9 and TRBJ2-7): DTGVSQNPRHKITKRGQNVTFRCDPISEHNRLYWYRQTLGQGPEFLTYFQNEAQLEKSRLLSDRFSAERPKGSFSTLEIQRTEQGDSAMYLCASSRLAGGAYEQYFGPGTRLTVT.